The clone carrying this TCR beta chain came up many times. The antigen is not known. Molecular barcoding with unique molecular identifiers was used for the TCRbeta library. MiXCR, applied by TCRdb to the PCR reads, yields one record per CDR3 protein. The data show around 700,000 distinct CDR3 sequences, about 12% seen once. J gave up 0 bases and V 4 bases, and 9 bases lay outside the gene matches. The CDR3 length is 16 residues. Germline CDR1 and CDR2: SGHRS and YFSETQ. This entry is derived from a study of T-cell reconstitution after alpha-beta-depleted transplantation in children. Study-wide points: By about two months after transplant, alpha-beta T cells reportedly arose from several hundred graft clones that had expanded. Surviving recipient T cells and thymic progenitors produced the high day-60 TCRbeta diversity seen in some patients. One year post-transplant, T-cell counts and diversity were largely derived from T cells produced anew.

This receptor was obtained from a girl aged 2-10 years with congenital amegakaryocytic thrombocytopenia, due to receive a stem cell transplant. This sequence joins TRBV5-1 and TRBJ2-7; TRBD1 matches 8 bases. Here the sequenced sample was PBMCs, taken before TCRalphabeta/CD19-depleted stem cell transplant. The CDR3 protein is CASSEAPGQDSYEQYF. CDR3 DNA: TGCGCCAGCAGCGAAGCGCCGGGACAGGACTCCTACGAGCAGTACTTC.